This TCR beta chain was captured by sequencing in a study of metastatic and nonmetastatic thyroid tumors. For the study at large: Comparison of repertoires was carried out across blood and tumor or nodule tissue from malignant and benign thyroid patients. Notes on the study in general: As reported, TCR beta diversity in blood and tumor was significantly higher in malignant thyroid tumors than in benign nodules.

As for this clone: The target antigen is unknown.

Per the original data handling: Researchers built a distant-metastasis classifier for papillary thyroid cancer that drew on CDR3 differences across clinicopathological groups. TCRdb used MiXCR to call clones anew from the PCR reads. It is TCRdb's table, rather than the study itself, that gives the V and J calls and clone size. This table has 25,000 to 30,000 clones, around a quarter appearing once. Nobody among the patients had been given any treatment before thyroid surgery. CDR1 and CDR2 from the germline V gene are SGDLS and YYNGEE. The CDR3 contains 15 residues. V dropped 2 bases and J dropped 2 bases, with 12 bases sitting between them.

The receptor was derived from a female donor with papillary thyroid cancer or a benign thyroid nodule (not recorded which). Some clones in this sample may be carry-over from other donors' samples. The source material was blood. This sequence joins TRBV9 and TRBJ2-3; D possibly corresponds to TRBD1 (6 bases). The CDR3 region is CASSVRDTYTDTQYF. The CDR3 nucleotides are TGTGCCAGCAGCGTCCGGGACACCTACACAGATACGCAGTATTTT.